This paragraph reports one TCR beta chain. V gave up 3 bases and J gave up 1 base; unmatched junction bases: 9. Germline V gives CDR1 LGHDT, CDR2 YNNKEL (reference sequence). The CDR3 spans 17 residues. The data are from a study of blood T cell repertoires in COVID-19. Generated by immunoSEQ multiplex PCR, the TCRdb table keeps only in-frame clones and is missing some. This table holds under 350,000 clones, approximately 89% found once. The rearrangement links TRBV3-1 (or the pseudogene TRBV3-2) to TRBJ2-3; the match to TRBD2 covers 8 bases. This receptor was identified in a woman aged 30 to 39 with COVID-19, enrolled during active disease. Sequenced sample: peripheral blood. The CDR3 region has the DNA TGTGCCAGCAGCCATGGTTACCGGGGGGGAGGCACAGATACGCAGTATTTT. Amino acid sequence: CASSHGYRGGGTDTQYF.